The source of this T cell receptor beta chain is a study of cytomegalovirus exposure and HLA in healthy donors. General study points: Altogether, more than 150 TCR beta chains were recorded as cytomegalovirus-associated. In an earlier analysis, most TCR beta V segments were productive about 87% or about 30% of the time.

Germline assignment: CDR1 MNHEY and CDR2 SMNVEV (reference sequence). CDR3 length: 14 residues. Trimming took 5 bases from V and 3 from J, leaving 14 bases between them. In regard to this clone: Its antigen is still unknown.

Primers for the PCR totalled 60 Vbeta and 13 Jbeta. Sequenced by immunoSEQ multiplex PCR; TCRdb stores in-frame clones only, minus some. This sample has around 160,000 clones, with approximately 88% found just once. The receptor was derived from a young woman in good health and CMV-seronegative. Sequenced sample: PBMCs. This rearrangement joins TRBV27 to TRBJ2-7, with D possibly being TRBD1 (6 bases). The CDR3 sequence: CASSLLDRNYEQYF. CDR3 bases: TGTGCCAGCAGTCTCCTCGACAGGAACTACGAGCAGTACTTC.